A selection of T cell receptor beta chains follows, all from one sample in a study of T cells in Graves' hyperthyroidism and ophthalmopathy. TCRdb re-derived calls from the multiplex PCR reads in MiXCR, one entry per CDR3 protein. The sample contains more than 650,000 distinct CDR3 sequences, about 14% of which appear only once. The sample consisted of blood. The receptors shown here come from a woman under 30 with Graves' hyperthyroidism. CDR3s include the opening cysteine and the closing phenylalanine or tryptophan.

TRBJ2-3	TRBV3-1	CASSPERITQYF
TRBJ2-5	TRBV19	CASSPSGQGRETQYF
TRBJ1-1	TRBV13	CASSPTSNTEAFF
TRBJ2-7	TRBV2	CASSPREAYEQYF
TRBJ2-2	TRBV30	CAWSGRGRTGELFF
TRBJ2-3	TRBV2	CATRTSGRKASTDTQYF
TRBJ2-3	TRBV20-1	CSARVIGSRLTDTQYF
TRBJ2-7	TRBV20-1	CSARVGSWGYEQYF
TRBJ2-7	TRBV15	CATSRGREIGEQYF
TRBJ2-1	TRBV30	CAWSVLRLYEQFF
TRBJ2-2	TRBV9	CASSVDPPSYYANTGELFF
TRBJ1-6	TRBV28	CASSLGGTYNSPLHF
TRBJ2-7	TRBV4-1	CASSRPGQKYEQYF
TRBJ2-3	TRBV7-9	CASSSGVGGVTDTQYF
TRBJ1-3	TRBV2	CASISGSGNTIYF
TRBJ1-5	TRBV6-1	CASIGSRGQESQHF
TRBJ2-1	TRBV27	CASSPRTSGRSYNEQFF
TRBJ2-5	TRBV2	CASTHRGSSGKETQYF
TRBJ2-7	TRBV19	CASRIRTGSSYEQYF
TRBJ1-2	TRBV24-1	CATSGYDRGDYGYTF
TRBJ2-7	TRBV28	CATVGLAGTYEQYF
TRBJ2-7	TRBV7-9	CASSFYASGSHEQYF
TRBJ1-2	TRBV7-9	CASSYIPQGIDYGYTF
TRBJ1-5	TRBV7-9	CASSRENQPQHF
TRBJ2-7	TRBV18	CASSPPIPTTSYEQYF
TRBJ1-4	TRBV18	CASSPGAAGDEKLFF
TRBJ2-1	TRBV24-1	CATSAGSSYNEQFF
TRBJ2-1	TRBV6-5	CASSYAAGEQFF
TRBJ2-1	TRBV18	CASSPPGLAGGNEQFF
TRBJ1-1	TRBV4-3	CASSQESGDTEAFF
TRBJ2-5	TRBV15	CATSLHRGRQGTQYF
TRBJ2-7	TRBV18	CASSVSGSISYEQYF
TRBJ1-1	TRBV7-3	CASSLSAGGREAFF
TRBJ2-3	TRBV27	CASSLWAPAEDTQYF
TRBJ2-1	TRBV18	CASSPGDEQFF
TRBJ1-4	TRBV18	CASSQTGAANEKLFF
TRBJ2-1	TRBV18	CASSTSGISYNEQFF
TRBJ2-1	TRBV10-2	CASRGFVLGSYNEQFF
TRBJ1-1	TRBV6-1	CASSFGQAEAFF